This entry lists 15 T cell receptor beta chains sequenced from one sample in a study of blood T cell repertoires in COVID-19. Using immunoSEQ multiplex PCR, the repertoire was profiled, and TCRdb retains in-frame clones only, with some absent. This repertoire shows around 400,000 clones, around 89% found once; its top ten account for around 1.2%. The specimen was peripheral blood. Every receptor here comes from a man in his forties or fifties with acute or convalescent COVID-19.

V usage is TRBV15 and J usage is TRBJ2-1; D is undetermined. CDR3 length: 13 residues. V was shortened by 6 bases and J by 4 bases, with 10 bases between the two germline ends. The germline V gene has CDR1 LNHNV and CDR2 YYDKDF (reference sequence). The CDR3 nucleotides read TGTGCCACCAGGGTACTCGGTTACAATGAGCAGTTCTTC. Translation gives CATRVLGYNEQFF.

The count of this clone is one. This chain links TRBV5-6 with TRBJ2-1; 11 nucleotides match TRBD1. CDR3 length: 15 amino acids. V lost 5 bases and J lost 8; bases outside the gene matches: 9. Germline V lookup: CDR1 SGHDT, CDR2 YYEEEE. The CDR3 loop reads CASSSLGQGVDEQFF. In nucleotides, the CDR3 is TGTGCCAGCAGTAGCCTGGGACAGGGGGTCGATGAGCAGTTCTTC.

The chain has TRBV29-1 and TRBJ2-7; D possibly corresponds to TRBD1 (5 bases). Germline V lookup: CDR1 SQVTM, CDR2 ANQGSEA. CDR3 size: 12 residues. Trimming shortened V by 7 bases and J by 0 bases, and 10 bases separated the two germline ends. CDR3 nucleotide sequence: TGCAGCGCTCAGGGTAGCTCCTACGAGCAGTACTTC. It translates to CSAQGSSYEQYF.

The rearrangement uses TRBV28 and TRBJ1-1; 10 bases fit TRBD1. The trim removed 1 base at V and 4 bases at J, leaving 6 bases unmatched. The CDR3 is 16 residues long. The germline V gene encodes CDR1 MDHEN and CDR2 SYDVKM. The CDR3 sequence: CASSLLPGQGGTEAFF. The CDR3 DNA reads as TGTGCCAGCAGTTTATTGCCCGGACAGGGGGGCACTGAAGCTTTCTTT. Combining the CDR3 with reference TRBV28 and TRBJ1-1 gives the whole variable domain DVKVTQSSRYLVKRTGEKVFLECVQDMDHENMFWYRQDPGLGLRLIYFSYDVKMKEKGDIPEGYSVSREKKERFSLILESASTNQTSMYLCASSLLPGQGGTEAFFGQGTRLTVV.

The chain combines TRBV3-1 (or the pseudogene TRBV3-2) with TRBJ2-1; possible D gene TRBD2, 5 bases. With 1 base removed from V and 2 bases from J, the gap between germline ends came to 15 bases. The CDR3 totals 17 residues. Germline values: CDR1 LGHDT, CDR2 YNNKEL (reference sequence). CDR3 sequence reads: CASSQARRLGAYNEQFF. DNA of the CDR3: TGTGCCAGCAGCCAAGCCAGGCGGCTCGGGGCCTACAATGAGCAGTTCTTC.

This chain connects TRBV30 to TRBJ2-4, with 7 bases aligning to TRBD1. V lost 4 bases, J lost 1 base, and 10 bases stayed unmatched. The germline V gene has CDR1 GTSNPN and CDR2 SVGIG (reference sequence). The CDR3 extends over 16 amino acids. The CDR3 loop is CAWTKGTVGAKNIQYF. As DNA, the CDR3 is TGTGCCTGGACAAAGGGGACAGTAGGCGCCAAAAACATTCAGTACTTC.

The rearrangement uses TRBV7-9 and TRBJ2-7; no reliable D call. The CDR3 consists of 12 residues. Trimming shortened V by 2 bases and J by 4 bases, and 6 bases separated the two germline ends. Germline V lookup: CDR1 SEHNR, CDR2 FQNEAQ (reference sequence). As DNA, the CDR3 is TGTGCCAGCAGCTTACCTCAGTACGAGCAGTACTTC. Its protein is CASSLPQYEQYF.

Concerning this clone itself: This specimen includes other DNA sequences encoding the same CDR3. The rearrangement uses TRBV28 and TRBJ2-7; no clear D gene. The CDR3 is made up of 11 amino acids. CDR1 is MDHEN and CDR2 is SYDVKM in the germline V gene. Trimming left V 6 bases short and J 1 base short, with 4 bases between. CDR3 DNA sequence: TGTGCCAGCAGCCATTCCTACGAGCAGTACTTC. Encoded protein: CASSHSYEQYF.

CDR3 residues: CASSAGPSASGNTIYF. The CDR3 bases are TGTGCCAGCAGCGCGGGACCGAGTGCCTCTGGAAACACCATATATTTT. This sequence joins TRBV21-1 and TRBJ1-3. TRBV21-1 is termed a pseudogene. The CDR3 extends over 16 amino acids.

The genes are TRBV4-1 and TRBJ2-5, with D possibly matching TRBD1 (6 bases). Trimming removed 1 base at V and 6 bases at J, with 12 bases between. CDR1 is MGHRA and CDR2 is YSYEKL in the germline V gene. This CDR3 has 14 amino acids. The CDR3: CASSQAAGEKTQYF. DNA of the CDR3: TGCGCCAGCAGCCAAGCGGCAGGGGAAAAGACCCAGTACTTC.

The gene calls are TRBV30 and TRBJ1-1; tentative D call: TRBD1 (5 bases). Looked up from germline, CDR1 is GTSNPN and CDR2 is SVGIG (reference sequence). The CDR3 covers 12 residues. The CDR3 DNA reads TGTGCTGAGCGGGGGGGACTCACTGAAGCTTTCTTT. Its protein product is CAERGGLTEAFF.

The rearrangement links TRBV2 to TRBJ2-3; no clear D. Germline-derived CDR1 and CDR2 are SNHLY and FYNNEI. CDR3 size: 14 residues. Trimming shortened V by 8 bases and J by 0 bases, and 12 bases separated the two germline ends. The CDR3: CASLWASSTDTQYF. In DNA form, the CDR3 reads TGTGCCAGCCTATGGGCCTCTAGCACAGATACGCAGTATTTT.

Concerning this clone itself: The junction departs from the called germline gene at one end, perhaps through a read error. This chain connects TRBV7-7 to TRBJ2-2; perhaps TRBD2 as D (6 bases). Germline CDR1 is SSHAT and CDR2 is FNYEAQ (reference sequence). CDR3 length: 15 amino acids. CDR3 sequence reads: CASSSREMNTGELFF. The CDR3 coding sequence is TGTGCTAGCAGCTCCCGGGAGATGAACACCGGGGAGCTGTTTTTT.

This rearrangement joins TRBV5-1 to TRBJ2-7; TRBD1 might be the D (6 bases). V lost 3 bases and J lost 0, with 7 bases in between. Germline V gives CDR1 SGHRS, CDR2 YFSETQ. This CDR3 is built from 13 residues. The CDR3 region is CASSSDSSYEQYF. CDR3 DNA: TGCGCCAGCAGCTCGGACAGCTCCTACGAGCAGTACTTC.

The rearrangement uses TRBV5-1 and TRBJ2-3; the D gene is possibly TRBD2 (6 bases). The CDR3 has 17 residues. Germline-derived CDR1 and CDR2 are SGHRS and YFSETQ. Trimming took 5 bases from V and 0 from J, leaving 19 bases between them. The CDR3 DNA is TGCGCCAGCAGAGACGCGGGAACACTGTCTAGCACAGATACGCAGTATTTT. Translating it yields CASRDAGTLSSTDTQYF.